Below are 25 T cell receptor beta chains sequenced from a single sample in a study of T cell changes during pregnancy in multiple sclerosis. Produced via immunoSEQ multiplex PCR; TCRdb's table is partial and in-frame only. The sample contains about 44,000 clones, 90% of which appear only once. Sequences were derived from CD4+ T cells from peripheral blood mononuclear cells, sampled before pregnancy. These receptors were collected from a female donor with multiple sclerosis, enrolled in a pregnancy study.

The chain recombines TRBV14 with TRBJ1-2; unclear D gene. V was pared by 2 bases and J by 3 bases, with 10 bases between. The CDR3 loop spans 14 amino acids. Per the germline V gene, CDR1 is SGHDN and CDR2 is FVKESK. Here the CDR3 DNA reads TGTGCCAGCAGCCAATCGAGGAGAGACTATGGCTACACCTTC. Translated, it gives CASSQSRRDYGYTF.

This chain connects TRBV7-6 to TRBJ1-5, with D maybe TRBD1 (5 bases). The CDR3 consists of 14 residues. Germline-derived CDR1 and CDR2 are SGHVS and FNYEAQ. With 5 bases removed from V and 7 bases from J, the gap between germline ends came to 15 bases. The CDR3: CASSGRTEGQPQHF. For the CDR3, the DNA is TGTGCCAGCAGCGGACGTACGGAGGGGCAGCCCCAGCATTTT.

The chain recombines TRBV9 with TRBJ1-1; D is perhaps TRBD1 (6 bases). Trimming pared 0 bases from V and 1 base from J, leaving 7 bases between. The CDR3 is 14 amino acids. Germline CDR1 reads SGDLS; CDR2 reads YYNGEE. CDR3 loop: CASSVGGQNTEAFF. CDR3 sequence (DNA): TGTGCCAGCAGCGTAGGGGGACAGAACACTGAAGCTTTCTTT.

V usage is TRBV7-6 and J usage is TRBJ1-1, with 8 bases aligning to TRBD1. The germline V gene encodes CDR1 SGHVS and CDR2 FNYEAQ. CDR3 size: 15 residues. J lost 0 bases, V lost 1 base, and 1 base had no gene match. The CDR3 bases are TGTGCCAGCAGCTTAGGACAGGGGTTGAACACTGAAGCTTTCTTT. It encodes CASSLGQGLNTEAFF.

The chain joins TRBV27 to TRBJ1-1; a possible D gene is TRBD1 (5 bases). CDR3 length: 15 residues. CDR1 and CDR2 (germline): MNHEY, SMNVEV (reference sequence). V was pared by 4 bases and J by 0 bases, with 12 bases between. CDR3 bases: TGTGCCAGCAGTTCTCGACAGTTATTGAACACTGAAGCTTTCTTT. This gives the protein CASSSRQLLNTEAFF.

CDR3 loop: CASSLATSNDEQFF. The DNA of the CDR3 is TGCGCCAGCAGCTTGGCTACTAGCAACGATGAGCAGTTCTTC. The chain is built from TRBV5-1 and TRBJ2-1; D may be TRBD2 (6 bases). There are 14 residues in the CDR3. V lost 0 bases and J 8 bases, leaving 12 bases between the germline ends. Per the germline V gene, CDR1 is SGHRS and CDR2 is YFSETQ.

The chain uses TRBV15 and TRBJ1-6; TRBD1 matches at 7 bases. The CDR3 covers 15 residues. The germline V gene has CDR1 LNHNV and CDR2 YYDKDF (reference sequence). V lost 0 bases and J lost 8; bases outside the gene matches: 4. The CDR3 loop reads CATSREDRVYSPLHF. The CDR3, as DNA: TGTGCCACCAGCAGAGAAGACAGGGTATATTCACCCCTCCACTTT.

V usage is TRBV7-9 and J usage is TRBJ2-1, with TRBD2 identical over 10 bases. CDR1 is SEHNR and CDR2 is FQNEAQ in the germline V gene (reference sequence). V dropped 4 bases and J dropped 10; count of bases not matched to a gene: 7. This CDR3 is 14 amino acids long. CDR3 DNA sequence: TGTGCCAGCAGCTATCTAGCGGGGGCTGGGGAGCAGTTCTTC. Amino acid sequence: CASSYLAGAGEQFF.

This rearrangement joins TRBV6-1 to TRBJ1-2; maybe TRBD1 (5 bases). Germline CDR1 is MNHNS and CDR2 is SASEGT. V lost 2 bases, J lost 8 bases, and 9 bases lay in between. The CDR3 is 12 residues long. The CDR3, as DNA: TGTGCCAGCAGTGAACGGAGGGGCGGCTACACCTTC. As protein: CASSERRGGYTF.

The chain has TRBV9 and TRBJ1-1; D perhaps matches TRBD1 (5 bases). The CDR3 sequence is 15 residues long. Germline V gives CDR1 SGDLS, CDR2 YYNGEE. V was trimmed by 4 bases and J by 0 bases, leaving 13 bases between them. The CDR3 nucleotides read TGTGCCAGCAGCCCTAGAGGCAGGGTGAACACTGAAGCTTTCTTT. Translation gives CASSPRGRVNTEAFF.

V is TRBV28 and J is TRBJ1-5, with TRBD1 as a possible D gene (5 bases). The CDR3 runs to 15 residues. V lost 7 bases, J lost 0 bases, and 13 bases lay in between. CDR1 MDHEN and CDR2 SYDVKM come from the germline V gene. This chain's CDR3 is CASTRQMGSNQPQHF. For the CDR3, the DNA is TGTGCCAGCACTCGACAGATGGGTAGCAATCAGCCCCAGCATTTT.

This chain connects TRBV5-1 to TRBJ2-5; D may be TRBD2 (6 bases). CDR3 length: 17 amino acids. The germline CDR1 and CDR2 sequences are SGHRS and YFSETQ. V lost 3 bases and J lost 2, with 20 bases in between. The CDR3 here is CASSSPLGGKRQETQYF. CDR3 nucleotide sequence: TGCGCCAGCAGCTCCCCTTTGGGCGGGAAACGACAAGAGACCCAGTACTTC.

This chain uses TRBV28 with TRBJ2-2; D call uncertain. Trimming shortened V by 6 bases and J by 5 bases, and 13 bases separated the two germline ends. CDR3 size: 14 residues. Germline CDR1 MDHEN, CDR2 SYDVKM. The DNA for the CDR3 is TGTGCCAGCAGAAGGAGTTTGAGAACCGGGGAGCTGTTTTTT. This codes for CASRRSLRTGELFF.

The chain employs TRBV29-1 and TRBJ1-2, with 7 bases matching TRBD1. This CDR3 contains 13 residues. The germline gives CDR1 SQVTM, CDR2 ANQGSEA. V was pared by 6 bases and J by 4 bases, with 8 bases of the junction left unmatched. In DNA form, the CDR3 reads TGCAGCGTCCCCAGGGGGGCCGTCTATGGCTACACCTTC. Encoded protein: CSVPRGAVYGYTF.

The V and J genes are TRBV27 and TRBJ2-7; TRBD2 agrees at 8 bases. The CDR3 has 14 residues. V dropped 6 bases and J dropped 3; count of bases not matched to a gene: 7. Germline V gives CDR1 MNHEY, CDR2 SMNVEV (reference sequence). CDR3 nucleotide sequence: TGTGCCAGCAGCTTTAGCGGGATTGTCTACGAGCAGTACTTC. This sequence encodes CASSFSGIVYEQYF.

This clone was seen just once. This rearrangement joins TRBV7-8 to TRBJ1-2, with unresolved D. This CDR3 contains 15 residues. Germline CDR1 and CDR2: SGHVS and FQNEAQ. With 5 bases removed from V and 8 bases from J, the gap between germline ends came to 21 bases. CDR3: CASSLSYGPSGGYTF. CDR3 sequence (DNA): TGTGCCAGCAGCCTTTCCTACGGCCCCTCGGGAGGCTACACCTTC.

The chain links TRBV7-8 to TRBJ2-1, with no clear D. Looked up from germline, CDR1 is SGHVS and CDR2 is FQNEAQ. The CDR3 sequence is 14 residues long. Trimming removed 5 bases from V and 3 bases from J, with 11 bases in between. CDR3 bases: TGTGCCAGCAGCCCCCGGAGAGGCTACAATGAGCAGTTCTTC. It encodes CASSPRRGYNEQFF. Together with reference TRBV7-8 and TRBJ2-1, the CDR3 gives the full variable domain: GAGVSQSPRYKVAKRGQDVALRCDPISGHVSLFWYQQALGQGPEFLTYFQNEAQLDKSGLPSDRFFAERPEGSVSTLKIQRTQQEDSAVYLCASSPRRGYNEQFFGPGTRLTVL.

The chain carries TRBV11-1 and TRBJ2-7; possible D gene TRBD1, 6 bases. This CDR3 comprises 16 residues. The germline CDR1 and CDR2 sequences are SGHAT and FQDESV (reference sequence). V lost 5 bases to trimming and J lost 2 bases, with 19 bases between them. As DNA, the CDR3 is TGTGCCAGCAGCCCCGAAGTCCGACAGGCCGCCTACGAGCAGTACTTC. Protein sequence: CASSPEVRQAAYEQYF.

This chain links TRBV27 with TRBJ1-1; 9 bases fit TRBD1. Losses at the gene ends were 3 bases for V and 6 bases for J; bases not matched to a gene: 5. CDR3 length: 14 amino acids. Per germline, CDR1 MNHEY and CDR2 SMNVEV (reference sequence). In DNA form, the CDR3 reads TGTGCCAGCAGTTTGGGACAGGGAACTGCTGAAGCTTTCTTT. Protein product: CASSLGQGTAEAFF.

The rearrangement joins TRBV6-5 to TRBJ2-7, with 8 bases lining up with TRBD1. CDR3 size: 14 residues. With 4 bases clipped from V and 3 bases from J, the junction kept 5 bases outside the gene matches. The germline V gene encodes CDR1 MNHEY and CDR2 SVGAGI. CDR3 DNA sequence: TGTGCCAGCAGTTGGGACAGGACGAACTACGAGCAGTACTTC. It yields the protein CASSWDRTNYEQYF.

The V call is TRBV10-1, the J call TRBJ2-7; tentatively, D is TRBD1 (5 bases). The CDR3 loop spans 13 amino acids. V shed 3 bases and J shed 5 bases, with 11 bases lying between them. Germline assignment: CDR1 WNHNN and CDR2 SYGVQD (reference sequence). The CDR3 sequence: CASSDRDANEQYF. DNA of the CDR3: TGCGCCAGCAGTGACAGGGATGCAAACGAGCAGTACTTC.

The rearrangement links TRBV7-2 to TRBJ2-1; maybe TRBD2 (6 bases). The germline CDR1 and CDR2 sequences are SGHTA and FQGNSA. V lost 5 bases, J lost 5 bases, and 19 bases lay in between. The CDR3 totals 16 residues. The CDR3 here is CASSQVGGGRHNEQFF. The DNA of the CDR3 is TGTGCCAGCAGCCAGGTTGGTGGGGGGAGGCACAATGAGCAGTTCTTC.

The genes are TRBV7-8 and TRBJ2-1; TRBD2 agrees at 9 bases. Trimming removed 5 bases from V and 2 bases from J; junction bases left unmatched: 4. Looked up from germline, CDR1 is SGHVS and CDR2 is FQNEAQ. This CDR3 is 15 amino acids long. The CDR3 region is CASSRAGGTYNEQFF. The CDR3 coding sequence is TGTGCCAGCAGCCGAGCGGGAGGCACCTACAATGAGCAGTTCTTC.

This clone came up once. The CDR3 sequence is CASSQDNRTAFSYEQYF. CDR3 DNA: TGTGCCAGCAGCCAAGATAATCGGACTGCCTTCTCCTACGAGCAGTACTTC. The chain links TRBV4-2 to TRBJ2-7; perhaps TRBD2 as D (5 bases). This CDR3 comprises 17 residues. V shed 0 bases and J shed 0 bases, with 15 bases lying between them. The germline CDR1 and CDR2 sequences are LGHNA and YNFKEQ.

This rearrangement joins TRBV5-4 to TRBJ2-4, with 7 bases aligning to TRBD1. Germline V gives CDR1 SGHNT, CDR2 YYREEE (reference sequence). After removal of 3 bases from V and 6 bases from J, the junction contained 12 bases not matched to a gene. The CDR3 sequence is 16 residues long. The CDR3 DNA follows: TGTGCCAGCAGCTCGGCATTAAACAGGGGTGGAAACATTCAGTACTTC. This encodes CASSSALNRGGNIQYF.